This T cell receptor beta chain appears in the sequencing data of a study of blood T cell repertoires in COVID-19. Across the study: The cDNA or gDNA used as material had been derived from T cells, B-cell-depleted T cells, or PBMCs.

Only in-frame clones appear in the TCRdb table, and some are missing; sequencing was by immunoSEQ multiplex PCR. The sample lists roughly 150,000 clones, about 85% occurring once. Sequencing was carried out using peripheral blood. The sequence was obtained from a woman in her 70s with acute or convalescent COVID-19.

CDR3 in amino acids: CASSYGGQIYGYTF. In DNA, the CDR3 is TGTGCCAGCAGTTACGGAGGGCAGATCTATGGCTACACCTTC. The chain couples TRBV6-5 to TRBJ1-2, with D uncertain. Germline CDR1 MNHEY, CDR2 SVGAGI. The CDR3 spans 14 residues. V was clipped by 2 bases and J by 4 bases, with 11 bases between them.